The following is a T cell receptor beta chain sequence with its context. TCRdb processed the RT-PCR reads anew with MiXCR; each CDR3 protein has one entry. The repertoire includes about a million distinct CDR3 sequences, about a sixth of them detected once, and 5.5% to 6.5% sits in the top ten. The CDR3 extends over 15 amino acids. V was clipped by 2 bases and J by 5 bases; unmatched bases: 8. Germline V gives CDR1 LGHNA, CDR2 YSLEER. This specimen comes from a study of patients and donors after allogeneic stem cell transplantation. Sequenced sample: blood, either unsorted or a sorted T cell fraction (not recorded which). The sequence was collected from a human donor who was either an allogeneic HSCT recipient or a stem cell or donor lymphocyte infusion donor (not recorded which). It is not recorded whose cells these are; they may come from a transplant donor. The rearrangement joins TRBV4-3 to TRBJ2-7, with TRBD1 matching over 8 bases. The CDR3 here is CASSQKTGDADEQYF. The CDR3 DNA follows: TGCGCCAGCAGCCAAAAGACAGGGGACGCGGACGAGCAGTACTTC.